This is a list of T cell receptor beta chains from one sample in a study of blood T cell repertoires in COVID-19. Assay used: immunoSEQ multiplex PCR; TCRdb lists only in-frame clones, some missing. The sample yields about 63,000 clones, about 70% seen once. Sequenced: peripheral blood. Receptor source: a woman over 75 with acute or convalescent COVID-19. Both conserved end residues are part of each CDR3. The D gene is left open where the match is weak. Some rows mark clone size as missing; the rest say once, few, many or name a class of expanded clone.

V gene	D gene	CDR3 length	J gene	clone size	CDR3 protein	CDR3 DNA
TRBV29-1	-	11	TRBJ1-2	-	CSVPPNYGYTF	TGCAGCGTTCCTCCTAACTATGGCTACACCTTC
TRBV29-1	TRBD2	17	TRBJ2-3	-	CSVEGLAGVTSTDTQYF	TGCAGCGTTGAAGGACTAGCGGGCGTTACTAGCACAGATACGCAGTATTTT
TRBV6-5	TRBD2	16	TRBJ2-1	-	CASSYSALAVYNEQFF	TGTGCCAGCAGTTACTCAGCCCTAGCGGTCTACAATGAGCAGTTCTTC
TRBV3-1/TRBV3-2	-	13	TRBJ2-6	-	CASSLAGANVLTF	TGTGCCAGCAGCTTAGCCGGGGCCAACGTCCTGACTTTC
TRBV7-3	TRBD2	16	TRBJ2-3	once	CASSLGLAGGTDTQYF	TGTGCCAGCAGCCTTGGACTAGCGGGGGGCACAGATACGCAGTATTTT
TRBV9	-	15	TRBJ2-5	few	CASSTSIQAEETQYF	TGTGCCAGCAGCACAAGTATCCAAGCGGAAGAGACCCAGTACTTC
TRBV28	-	16	TRBJ2-3	once	CASSLGGGDGTDTQYF	TGTGCCAGCAGTTTGGGAGGAGGGGACGGCACAGATACGCAGTATTTT
TRBV5-1	TRBD1	14	TRBJ2-7	-	CASSPDREHHEQYF	TGCGCCAGCAGCCCGGACAGGGAACATCACGAGCAGTACTTC
TRBV7-9	TRBD2	15	TRBJ2-5	-	CASSPLAGVSETQYF	TGTGCCAGCAGCCCACTAGCGGGAGTGTCAGAGACCCAGTACTTC
TRBV11-2	TRBD2	15	TRBJ2-1	-	CASRGTSGGTHEQFF	TGTGCCAGCAGGGGGACTAGCGGGGGTACCCATGAGCAGTTCTTC
TRBV5-4	-	14	TRBJ1-5	-	CASSFGGSNQPQHF	TGTGCCAGCAGCTTTGGCGGGTCTAATCAGCCCCAGCATTTT
TRBV24-1	TRBD2	16	TRBJ2-5	-	CATSDFKRGAQETQYF	TGTGCCACCAGTGATTTTAAGCGGGGAGCCCAAGAGACCCAGTACTTC
TRBV28	TRBD2	17	TRBJ2-1	-	CASSLTSGRAYREEQFF	TGTGCCAGCAGTTTAACTAGCGGGAGGGCCTATAGGGAGGAGCAGTTCTTC
TRBV10-3	TRBD2	19	TRBJ2-1	-	CAISDLAGGRGSSYNEQFF	TGTGCCATCAGTGATCTAGCGGGAGGTCGTGGGAGCTCCTACAATGAGCAGTTCTTC
TRBV19	TRBD1	13	TRBJ1-1	-	CASSPGQGTEAFF	TGTGCCAGTAGTCCCGGACAGGGCACTGAAGCTTTCTTT
TRBV2	TRBD2	12	TRBJ2-7	-	CASSGTNYEQYF	TGTGCCAGCAGCGGGACTAACTACGAGCAGTACTTC
TRBV6-5	-	12	TRBJ1-2	-	CAGGQINYGYTF	TGTGCCGGAGGACAGATTAACTATGGCTACACCTTC
TRBV10-2	-	14	TRBJ1-5	-	CASSDSSSNQPQHF	TGCGCCAGCAGTGATTCCAGTAGCAATCAGCCCCAGCATTTT